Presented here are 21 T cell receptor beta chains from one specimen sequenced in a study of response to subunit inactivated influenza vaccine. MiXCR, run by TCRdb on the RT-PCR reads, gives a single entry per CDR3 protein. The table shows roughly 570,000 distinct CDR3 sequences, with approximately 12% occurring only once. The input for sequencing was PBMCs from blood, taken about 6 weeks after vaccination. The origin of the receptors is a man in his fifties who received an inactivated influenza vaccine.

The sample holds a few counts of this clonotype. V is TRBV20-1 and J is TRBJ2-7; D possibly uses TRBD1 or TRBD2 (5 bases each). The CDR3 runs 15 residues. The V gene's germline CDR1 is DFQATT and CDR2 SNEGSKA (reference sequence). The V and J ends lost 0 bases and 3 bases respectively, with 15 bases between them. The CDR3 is CSARDFPGPSYEQYF. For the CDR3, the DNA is TGCAGTGCTAGAGATTTCCCGGGACCAAGCTACGAGCAGTACTTC.

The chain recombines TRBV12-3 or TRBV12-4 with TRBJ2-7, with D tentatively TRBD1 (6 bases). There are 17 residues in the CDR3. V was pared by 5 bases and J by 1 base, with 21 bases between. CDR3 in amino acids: CASSGEQPGHPSYEQYF. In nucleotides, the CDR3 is TGTGCCAGCAGTGGGGAACAACCGGGACATCCATCCTACGAGCAGTACTTC.

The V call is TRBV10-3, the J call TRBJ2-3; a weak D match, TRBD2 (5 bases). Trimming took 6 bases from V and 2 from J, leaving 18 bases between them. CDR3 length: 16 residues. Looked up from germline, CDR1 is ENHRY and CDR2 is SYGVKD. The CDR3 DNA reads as TGTGCCATCAGGAAGCGGACTCAATACCACACAGATACGCAGTATTTT. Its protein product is CAIRKRTQYHTDTQYF.

The CDR3 nucleotides are TGTGCCAGCAGTAAAGACAGACAAAACTATGGCTACACCTTC. This sequence encodes CASSKDRQNYGYTF. The chain has TRBV6-1 and TRBJ1-2; D is possibly TRBD1 (5 bases). This CDR3 is 14 amino acids long. Germline V lookup: CDR1 MNHNS, CDR2 SASEGT. The ends were cut back, 5 bases at V and 2 bases at J, with 12 bases in the middle.

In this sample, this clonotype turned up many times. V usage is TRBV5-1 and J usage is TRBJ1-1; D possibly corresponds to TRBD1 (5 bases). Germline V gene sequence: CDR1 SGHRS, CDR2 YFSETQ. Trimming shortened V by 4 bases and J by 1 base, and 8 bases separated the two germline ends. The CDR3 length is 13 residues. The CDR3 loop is CASSITGNTEAFF. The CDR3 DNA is TGCGCCAGCAGCATTACAGGGAACACTGAAGCTTTCTTT.

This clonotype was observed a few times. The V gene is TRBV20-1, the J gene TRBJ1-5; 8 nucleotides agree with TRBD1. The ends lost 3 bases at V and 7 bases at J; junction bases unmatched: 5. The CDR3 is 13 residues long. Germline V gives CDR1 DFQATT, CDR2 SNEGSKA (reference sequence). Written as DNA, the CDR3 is TGCAGTGCTAGTGAGGACAGGGTCCAGCCCCAGCATTTT. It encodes CSASEDRVQPQHF.

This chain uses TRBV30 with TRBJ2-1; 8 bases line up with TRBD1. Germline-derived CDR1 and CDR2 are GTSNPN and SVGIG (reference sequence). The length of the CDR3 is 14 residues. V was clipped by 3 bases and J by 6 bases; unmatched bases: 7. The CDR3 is CAWRAGQGVNEQFF. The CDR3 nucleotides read TGTGCCTGGAGGGCAGGACAGGGAGTCAATGAGCAGTTCTTC.

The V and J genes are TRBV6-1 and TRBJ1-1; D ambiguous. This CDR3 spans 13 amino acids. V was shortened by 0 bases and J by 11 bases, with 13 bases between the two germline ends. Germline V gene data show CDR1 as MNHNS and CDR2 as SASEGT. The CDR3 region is CASSEAKREEAFF. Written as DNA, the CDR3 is TGTGCCAGCAGTGAAGCGAAGAGGGAAGAGGCTTTCTTT.

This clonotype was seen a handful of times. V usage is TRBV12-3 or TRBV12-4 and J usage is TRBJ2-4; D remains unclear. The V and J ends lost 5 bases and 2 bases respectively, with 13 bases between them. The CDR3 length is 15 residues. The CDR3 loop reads CASSPVGNTKNIQYF. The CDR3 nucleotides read TGTGCCAGCAGTCCGGTCGGCAACACCAAAAACATTCAGTACTTC.

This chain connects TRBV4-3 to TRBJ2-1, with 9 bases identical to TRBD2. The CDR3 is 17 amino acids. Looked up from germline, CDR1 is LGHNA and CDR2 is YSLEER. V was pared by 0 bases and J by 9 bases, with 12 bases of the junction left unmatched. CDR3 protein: CASSQELMRGGLGEQFF. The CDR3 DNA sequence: TGCGCCAGCAGCCAAGAACTGATGCGGGGGGGCTTAGGTGAGCAGTTCTTC.

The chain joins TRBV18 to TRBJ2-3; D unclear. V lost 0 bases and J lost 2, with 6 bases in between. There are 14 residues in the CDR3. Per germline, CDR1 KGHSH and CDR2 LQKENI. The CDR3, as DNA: TGTGCCAGCTCACCACCGGACCACACAGATACGCAGTATTTT. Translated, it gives CASSPPDHTDTQYF.

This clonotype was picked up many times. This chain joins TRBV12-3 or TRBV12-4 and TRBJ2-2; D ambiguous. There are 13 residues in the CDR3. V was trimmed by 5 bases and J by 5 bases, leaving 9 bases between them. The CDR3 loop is CASSLRDTGELFF. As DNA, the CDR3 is TGTGCCAGCAGTCTAAGGGATACCGGGGAGCTGTTTTTT.

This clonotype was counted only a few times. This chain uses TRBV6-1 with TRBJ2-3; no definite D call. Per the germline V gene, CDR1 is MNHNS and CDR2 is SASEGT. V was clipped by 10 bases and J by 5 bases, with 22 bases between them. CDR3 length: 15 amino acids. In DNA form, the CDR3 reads TGTGCCACTAAATCGGGTTCAACCCGTGGAGATACGCAGTATTTT. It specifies CATKSGSTRGDTQYF.

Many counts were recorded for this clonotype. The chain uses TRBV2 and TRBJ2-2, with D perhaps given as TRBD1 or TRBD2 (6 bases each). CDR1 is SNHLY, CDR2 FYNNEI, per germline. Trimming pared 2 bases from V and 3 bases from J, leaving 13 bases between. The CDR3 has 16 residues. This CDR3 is CASSEFSGEDTGELFF. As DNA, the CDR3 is TGTGCCAGCAGTGAATTCTCAGGGGAGGACACCGGGGAGCTGTTTTTT. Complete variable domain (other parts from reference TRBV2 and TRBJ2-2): EPEVTQTPSHQVTQMGQEVILRCVPISNHLYFYWYRQILGQKVEFLVSFYNNEISEKSEIFDDQFSVERPDGSNFTLKIRSTKLEDSAMYFCASSEFSGEDTGELFFGEGSRLTVL.

CDR3 in DNA: TGCGCCAGCAGCTTTCTTCAGACTAACACTGAAGCTTTCTTT. It encodes CASSFLQTNTEAFF. V is TRBV5-1 and J is TRBJ1-1, with unresolved D. The V gene's germline CDR1 is SGHRS and CDR2 YFSETQ. The CDR3 runs to 14 residues. With 2 bases removed from V and 2 bases from J, the gap between germline ends came to 10 bases.

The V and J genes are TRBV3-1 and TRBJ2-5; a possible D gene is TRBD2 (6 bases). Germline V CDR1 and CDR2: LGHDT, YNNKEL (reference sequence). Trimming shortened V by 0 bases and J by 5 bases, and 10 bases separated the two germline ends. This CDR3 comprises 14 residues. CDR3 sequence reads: CASSQDPRGETQYF. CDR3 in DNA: TGTGCCAGCAGCCAAGATCCACGGGGGGAGACCCAGTACTTC.

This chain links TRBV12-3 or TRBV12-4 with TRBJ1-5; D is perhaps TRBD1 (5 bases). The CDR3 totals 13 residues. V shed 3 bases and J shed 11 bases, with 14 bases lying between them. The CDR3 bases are TGTGCCAGCAGTTTTAGGAGGGAAGGGGCCCAGCATTTT. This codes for CASSFRREGAQHF.

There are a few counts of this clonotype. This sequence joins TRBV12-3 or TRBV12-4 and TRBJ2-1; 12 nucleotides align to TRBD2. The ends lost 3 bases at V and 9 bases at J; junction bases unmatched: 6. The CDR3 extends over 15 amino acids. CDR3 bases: TGTGCCAGCAGTTTTATGGCTAGCGGGGGGGCTGAGCAGTTCTTC. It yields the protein CASSFMASGGAEQFF.

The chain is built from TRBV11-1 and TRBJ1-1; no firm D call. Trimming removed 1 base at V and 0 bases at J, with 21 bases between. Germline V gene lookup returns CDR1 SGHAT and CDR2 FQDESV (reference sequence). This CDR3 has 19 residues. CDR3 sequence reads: CASSLGYLSGRRMNTEAFF. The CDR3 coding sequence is TGTGCCAGCAGCTTAGGTTATCTTAGCGGCAGAAGAATGAACACTGAAGCTTTCTTT.

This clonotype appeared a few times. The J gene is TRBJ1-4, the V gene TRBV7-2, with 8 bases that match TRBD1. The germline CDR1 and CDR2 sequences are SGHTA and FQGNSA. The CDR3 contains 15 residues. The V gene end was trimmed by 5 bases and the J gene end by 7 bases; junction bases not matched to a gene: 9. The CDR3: CASSGDRGRREKLFF. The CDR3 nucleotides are TGTGCCAGCAGCGGAGACAGGGGTAGACGTGAAAAACTGTTTTTT.

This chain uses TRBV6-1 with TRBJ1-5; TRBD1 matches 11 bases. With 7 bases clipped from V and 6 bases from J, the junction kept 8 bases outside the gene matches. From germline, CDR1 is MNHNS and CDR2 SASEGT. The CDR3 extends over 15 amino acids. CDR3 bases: TGTGCCAGCAATACCGGGACAGGGGGTGGTCAGCCCCAGCATTTT. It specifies CASNTGTGGGQPQHF.